These 25 T cell receptor beta chains came from one sample sequenced in a study of blood T cell repertoires in COVID-19. This table comes from immunoSEQ multiplex PCR, and its TCRdb copy is limited to in-frame clones, with some not included. Among 150,000 to 200,000 clones, roughly 86% were seen once, and the ten largest hold 3% to 4%. The sequenced material came from peripheral blood. The origin of the receptors is a man in his sixties or seventies with acute or convalescent COVID-19.

The rearrangement uses TRBV5-1 and TRBJ2-3; 8 nucleotides match TRBD2. V lost 1 base, J lost 4 bases, and 5 bases stayed unmatched. From germline, CDR1 is SGHRS and CDR2 YFSETQ. The CDR3 has 15 residues. The CDR3 nucleotides are TGCGCCAGCAGCTTGTCCGCGGGGGGACCAGATACGCAGTATTTT. Translated: CASSLSAGGPDTQYF.

The V and J genes are TRBV7-2 and TRBJ1-1, with D perhaps matching TRBD1 (6 bases). In germline, CDR1 is SGHTA, CDR2 FQGNSA. Deletions cut 5 bases from V and 4 bases from J, with 8 bases between. This CDR3 contains 12 residues. The CDR3 DNA follows: TGTGCCAGCAGCACACAGGGCACTGAAGCTTTCTTT. Encoded protein: CASSTQGTEAFF.

This clone was observed a handful of times. The V and J genes are TRBV18 and TRBJ1-2; no reliable D call. CDR1 is KGHSH, CDR2 LQKENI, per germline. V lost 6 bases and J 6 bases, leaving 17 bases between the germline ends. This CDR3 spans 14 amino acids. CDR3 bases: TGTGCCAGCTCCCCTACAGTTCCGAGGGATGGCTACACCTTC. This translates into CASSPTVPRDGYTF.

The chain has TRBV4-2 and TRBJ1-1; 7 nucleotides line up with TRBD1. This CDR3 has 15 amino acids. The J segment lost 5 bases and the V segment lost 0 bases, leaving 6 bases of the junction unmatched. CDR1 is LGHNA and CDR2 is YNFKEQ in the germline V gene. CDR3: CASSQEDRSGTEAFF. CDR3 in DNA: TGTGCCAGCAGCCAAGAGGACAGGTCGGGAACTGAAGCTTTCTTT.

The chain employs TRBV2 and TRBJ2-5; 9 nucleotides match TRBD1. There are 15 residues in the CDR3. Germline trimming cut 4 bases from V and 0 bases from J; bases unmatched to any gene: 3. CDR1 is SNHLY, CDR2 FYNNEI, per germline. CDR3 loop: CASSAGQGNQETQYF. The CDR3 DNA sequence: TGTGCCAGCAGTGCGGGACAGGGCAACCAAGAGACCCAGTACTTC. The whole variable domain, remainder taken from reference TRBV2 and TRBJ2-5, is EPEVTQTPSHQVTQMGQEVILRCVPISNHLYFYWYRQILGQKVEFLVSFYNNEISEKSEIFDDQFSVERPDGSNFTLKIRSTKLEDSAMYFCASSAGQGNQETQYFGPGTRLLVL.

This rearrangement joins TRBV5-4 to TRBJ1-5, with D tentatively TRBD1 (5 bases). CDR1 and CDR2 (germline): SGHNT, YYREEE (reference sequence). The CDR3 has 14 amino acids. V was shortened by 2 bases and J by 1 base, with 7 bases between the two germline ends. In DNA form, the CDR3 reads TGTGCCAGCAGCTTTTCAGGGAGCAATCAGCCCCAGCATTTT. Its translation is CASSFSGSNQPQHF. Supplemented by reference TRBV5-4 and TRBJ1-5, the full variable domain reads ETGVTQSPTHLIKTRGQQVTLRCSSQSGHNTVSWYQQALGQGPQFIFQYYREEENGRGNFPPRFSGLQFPNYSSELNVNALELDDSALYLCASSFSGSNQPQHFGDGTRLSIL.

This clone was seen a single time. The chain employs TRBV11-2 and TRBJ1-4; 11 positions agree with TRBD1. With 4 bases clipped from V and 4 bases from J, the junction kept 8 bases outside the gene matches. The germline V gene encodes CDR1 SGHAT and CDR2 FQNNGV. The CDR3 length is 17 residues. CDR3: CASSSRTGGAINEKLFF. The CDR3 DNA reads TGTGCCAGCAGCTCCCGGACAGGGGGCGCGATTAATGAAAAACTGTTTTTT.

CDR3: CAWSIEGVNTEAFF. CDR3 sequence (DNA): TGTGCCTGGAGCATCGAGGGGGTGAACACTGAAGCTTTCTTT. This chain connects TRBV30 to TRBJ1-1, with a weak D call TRBD1 (6 bases). This CDR3 contains 14 residues. With 3 bases removed from V and 0 bases from J, the gap between germline ends came to 11 bases. CDR1 GTSNPN and CDR2 SVGIG come from the germline V gene (reference sequence). Drawing the rest from reference TRBV30 and TRBJ1-1, the complete variable domain is SQTIHQWPATLVQPVGSPLSLECTVEGTSNPNLYWYRQAAGRGLQLLFYSVGIGQISSEVPQNLSASRPQDRQFILSSKKLLLSDSGFYLCAWSIEGVNTEAFFGQGTRLTVV.

The chain recombines TRBV2 with TRBJ1-2; D possibly corresponds to TRBD1 (5 bases). With 4 bases removed from V and 7 bases from J, the gap between germline ends came to 16 bases. Looked up from germline, CDR1 is SNHLY and CDR2 is FYNNEI. This CDR3 is 14 amino acids long. CDR3 loop: CASSVLVWGGGYTF. For the CDR3, the DNA is TGTGCCAGCAGTGTTCTCGTATGGGGCGGTGGCTACACCTTC.

The rearrangement links TRBV5-5 to TRBJ1-2; the match to TRBD1 covers 8 bases. Losses at the gene ends were 3 bases for V and 1 base for J; bases not matched to a gene: 5. The CDR3 runs 15 residues. Germline CDR1 and CDR2: SGHKS and YYEKEE (reference sequence). Here the CDR3 reads CASSYQGAINYGYTF. The DNA of the CDR3 is TGTGCCAGCAGCTACCAGGGGGCGATTAACTATGGCTACACCTTC.

This sequence joins TRBV9 and TRBJ2-1; a possible D gene is TRBD1 (6 bases). Looked up from germline, CDR1 is SGDLS and CDR2 is YYNGEE. The CDR3 is 14 residues long. Trimming stripped 0 bases from V and 9 bases from J, with 13 bases between. CDR3 sequence: CASSVAQGRREQFF. Written as DNA, the CDR3 is TGTGCCAGCAGCGTAGCACAGGGCCGGCGTGAGCAGTTCTTC.

The chain combines TRBV9 with TRBJ1-1; D possibly corresponds to TRBD1 (5 bases). CDR1 and CDR2 (germline): SGDLS, YYNGEE. There are 14 residues in the CDR3. The CDR3 loop reads CASAPLDRNTEAFF. The DNA for the CDR3 is TGTGCAAGCGCGCCCCTAGACAGGAACACTGAAGCTTTCTTT. Supplemented by reference TRBV9 and TRBJ1-1, the full variable domain reads DSGVTQTPKHLITATGQRVTLRCSPRSGDLSVYWYQQSLDQGLQFLIQYYNGEERAKGNILERFSAQQFPDLHSELNLSSLELGDSALYFCASAPLDRNTEAFFGQGTRLTVV.

In DNA, the CDR3 is TGTGCCAGCAGGGGAGTGGGGAATAATGAAAAACTGTTTTTT. Translated: CASRGVGNNEKLFF. The chain has TRBV28 and TRBJ1-4; D is uncertain. V lost 6 bases and J lost 4, with 12 bases in between. The CDR3 length is 14 residues. Germline CDR1 is MDHEN and CDR2 is SYDVKM. Supplemented by reference TRBV28 and TRBJ1-4, the full variable domain reads DVKVTQSSRYLVKRTGEKVFLECVQDMDHENMFWYRQDPGLGLRLIYFSYDVKMKEKGDIPEGYSVSREKKERFSLILESASTNQTSMYLCASRGVGNNEKLFFGSGTQLSVL.

The chain employs TRBV24-1 and TRBJ2-1; 7 nucleotides match TRBD2. In germline, CDR1 is KGHDR, CDR2 SFDVKD. The V and J ends lost 5 bases and 9 bases, in that order; junction bases with no gene match: 9. This CDR3 is built from 14 residues. The CDR3 protein is CATSADHTGGEQFF. The DNA of the CDR3 is TGTGCCACCAGTGCCGACCATACGGGGGGTGAGCAGTTCTTC.

This clone is a singleton in its sample. The V call is TRBV9, the J call TRBJ1-1; possible D gene TRBD1, 6 bases. The CDR3 length is 15 residues. Trimming stripped 4 bases from V and 4 bases from J, with 17 bases between. CDR1 is SGDLS, CDR2 YYNGEE, per germline. CDR3 sequence (DNA): TGTGCCAGCAGCCTCGGGAACAGGGATGGCACTGAAGCTTTCTTT. It specifies CASSLGNRDGTEAFF.

The gene calls are TRBV6-2 or TRBV6-3 and TRBJ2-3; D is undetermined. V was shortened by 4 bases and J by 8 bases, with 13 bases between the two germline ends. Germline V gives CDR1 MNHEY, CDR2 SVGEGT. This CDR3 is 13 amino acids long. CDR3 nucleotides: TGTGCCAGCAGTTCCAATGAGGTTGGTACGCAGTATTTT. Translating gives CASSSNEVGTQYF.

The CDR3 sequence is CSVEDVAASHEQFF. The CDR3 DNA reads as TGCAGCGTTGAAGATGTGGCGGCTTCCCATGAGCAGTTCTTC. The V gene is TRBV29-1, the J gene TRBJ2-1; D uncertain. Trimming cost V 0 bases and J 8 bases, with 14 bases left between them. The CDR3 length is 14 residues. CDR1 and CDR2 (germline): SQVTM, ANQGSEA.

The chain combines TRBV9 with TRBJ1-2; 9 bases line up with TRBD1. Trimming took 4 bases from V and 4 from J; bases not matched to a gene: 11. Germline lookup yields CDR1 SGDLS and CDR2 YYNGEE. There are 16 residues in the CDR3. The CDR3 DNA is TGTGCCAGCAGCCCTACCACAGGGGGCATCGGCTATGGCTACACCTTC. It encodes CASSPTTGGIGYGYTF.

The CDR3 DNA reads as TGTGCCAGCAGCCAAGTCATCTGGGGCTTCACTAATGAAAAACTGTTTTTT. Translating it yields CASSQVIWGFTNEKLFF. This chain connects TRBV3-1 (or the pseudogene TRBV3-2) to TRBJ1-4, with D perhaps matching TRBD1 (5 bases). This CDR3 spans 17 amino acids. The germline CDR1 and CDR2 sequences are LGHDT and YNNKEL (reference sequence). The V end lost 1 base, the J end lost 2 bases, and 14 bases lay between the germline ends.

This clone came up once. The CDR3 protein is CASSSDRGSTYEQYF. CDR3 nucleotides: TGTGCCAGCAGCAGCGACAGGGGGTCCACCTACGAGCAGTACTTC. This chain connects TRBV7-9 to TRBJ2-7; 9 bases map to TRBD1. The trim removed 5 bases at V and 2 bases at J, leaving 7 bases unmatched. This CDR3 region has 15 residues. CDR1 SEHNR and CDR2 FQNEAQ come from the germline V gene (reference sequence).

The rearrangement links TRBV19 to TRBJ1-6; 7 bases align to TRBD1. This CDR3 has 17 amino acids. Losses at the gene ends were 6 bases for V and 1 base for J; bases not matched to a gene: 9. Looked up from germline, CDR1 is LNHDA and CDR2 is SQIVND (reference sequence). The CDR3 loop is CASRTDREGSYNSPLHF. DNA for the CDR3: TGTGCCAGTAGAACCGACAGGGAAGGTTCCTATAATTCACCCCTCCACTTT.

This chain connects TRBV20-1 to TRBJ2-1, with TRBD2 matching over 7 bases. The CDR3 consists of 16 residues. From germline, CDR1 is DFQATT and CDR2 SNEGSKA (reference sequence). After removal of 3 bases from V and 8 bases from J, the junction contained 16 bases not matched to a gene. Here the CDR3 DNA reads TGCAGTGCTAGTAGGGCGGGAGTGGTGTATTTGGATGAGCAGTTCTTC. It yields the protein CSASRAGVVYLDEQFF.

The chain joins TRBV10-3 to TRBJ2-1; D ambiguous. The CDR3 has 14 residues. Trimming removed 2 bases from V and 4 bases from J, with 9 bases in between. Germline V gives CDR1 ENHRY, CDR2 SYGVKD. In DNA, the CDR3 is TGTGCCATCAGTGAGAACTCCGAGTACAATGAGCAGTTCTTC. It codes for CAISENSEYNEQFF.

The V gene is TRBV3-1 (or the pseudogene TRBV3-2), the J gene TRBJ1-6; TRBD1 might be the D (5 bases). V shed 0 bases and J shed 5 bases, with 14 bases lying between them. Germline CDR1 reads LGHDT; CDR2 reads YNNKEL (reference sequence). This CDR3 comprises 17 residues. The CDR3 nucleotides read TGTGCCAGCAGCCAAGAGGGATGGGGGGTCGATAATTCACCCCTCCACTTT. Translation gives CASSQEGWGVDNSPLHF.

The chain uses TRBV4-3 and TRBJ1-4; D might be TRBD1 (6 bases). Germline CDR1 is LGHNA and CDR2 is YSLEER. V was clipped by 3 bases and J by 8 bases, with 16 bases between them. The CDR3 runs to 15 residues. The CDR3 spells CASSQLQGGREKLFF. The CDR3 DNA reads as TGCGCCAGCAGCCAGCTACAGGGTGGGCGAGAAAAACTGTTTTTT.